Presented here are 14 T cell receptor beta chains from one specimen sequenced in a study of blood T cells in healthy people across ages. Through a sample-barcoded 5' primer and a J-beta primer mix, a second PCR was run for roughly 6 to 12 cycles. TCRdb re-analysed the 5' RACE reads in MiXCR, keeping a single row per CDR3 protein. In the table there are some 920,000 distinct CDR3 sequences, around 54% of which are singletons. Sequenced: blood. The receptor set was obtained from a woman aged 60 to 75 in good health.

This sequence joins TRBV7-2 and TRBJ2-7; no definite D call. The ends were cut back, 1 base at V and 7 bases at J, with 11 bases in the middle. CDR1 and CDR2 (germline): SGHTA, FQGNSA. The CDR3 consists of 13 residues. The CDR3 is CASSLGKANEQYF. Here the CDR3 DNA reads TGTGCCAGCAGCTTAGGAAAGGCCAATGAGCAGTACTTC.

The CDR3 spells CASSRGTPPPETQYF. CDR3 DNA: TGTGCCAGCAGCAGGGGGACTCCCCCACCTGAGACCCAGTACTTC. The chain recombines TRBV11-2 with TRBJ2-5, with D perhaps assigned TRBD1 or TRBD2 (6 bases each). There are 15 residues in the CDR3. The germline V and J ends were trimmed by 5 bases and 5 bases, with 18 bases remaining between them. Germline V gives CDR1 SGHAT, CDR2 FQNNGV.

The gene calls are TRBV28 and TRBJ2-4; 11 nucleotides line up with TRBD2. The J call may not be correct, given that the DNA end is closer to TRBJ2-7. The length of the CDR3 is 15 residues. Per the germline V gene, CDR1 is MDHEN and CDR2 is SYDVKM. The DNA of the CDR3 is TGTGCCAGCCGAACTAGCGGGAGCCACTCCTACGAGCAGTACTTC. This translates into CASRTSGSHSYEQYF.

This clonotype has just a few counts. This sequence joins TRBV7-2 and TRBJ2-2; 9 bases fit TRBD2. Losses at the gene ends were 5 bases for V and 2 bases for J; bases not matched to a gene: 9. The CDR3 consists of 17 residues. Germline V gives CDR1 SGHTA, CDR2 FQGNSA. The CDR3 protein is CASSPSRLADNTGELFF. In nucleotides, the CDR3 is TGTGCCAGCAGCCCCAGCAGACTAGCGGACAACACCGGGGAGCTGTTTTTT.

This clonotype was detected only a few times. The V and J genes are TRBV27 and TRBJ1-2; TRBD1 agrees at 11 bases. This CDR3 has 13 amino acids. Germline CDR1 and CDR2: MNHEY and SMNVEV (reference sequence). Losses at the gene ends were 8 bases for V and 2 bases for J; bases not matched to a gene: 1. The CDR3 protein is CASGQGANYGYTF. The CDR3 coding sequence is TGTGCCAGCGGACAGGGGGCGAACTATGGCTACACCTTC.

The gene calls are TRBV5-1 and TRBJ1-4; D unclear. The germline V gene has CDR1 SGHRS and CDR2 YFSETQ. Trimming removed 7 bases at V and 0 bases at J, with 10 bases between. The CDR3 length is 14 residues. In nucleotides, the CDR3 is TGCGCCAGCGCGGAAACACCAACTAATGAAAAACTGTTTTTT. Amino acid sequence: CASAETPTNEKLFF.

In nucleotides, the CDR3 is TGTGCCAGCAGCTTAATGGAGGGCATTGGCCACGAGCAGTACTTC. This encodes CASSLMEGIGHEQYF. V is TRBV7-2 and J is TRBJ2-7; the D gene is possibly TRBD2 (6 bases). Trimming took 2 bases from V and 5 from J, leaving 16 bases between them. The germline V gene has CDR1 SGHTA and CDR2 FQGNSA. There are 15 residues in the CDR3.

This clonotype was seen a handful of times. V and J are TRBV28 and TRBJ2-3, with 12 bases matching TRBD2. The CDR3 length is 18 residues. Losses at the gene ends were 4 bases for V and 0 bases for J; bases not matched to a gene: 8. Germline CDR1 MDHEN, CDR2 SYDVKM. CDR3 DNA sequence: TGTGCCAGCAGTTCTAGCGGGAGGGCCGGGTTCAGCACAGATACGCAGTATTTT. Residues: CASSSSGRAGFSTDTQYF.

V gene TRBV4-1 combines with J gene TRBJ2-7; 7 positions match TRBD2. Per germline, CDR1 MGHRA and CDR2 YSYEKL. The CDR3 consists of 16 residues. The V gene end was trimmed by 1 base and the J gene end by 2 bases; junction bases not matched to a gene: 8. The CDR3 DNA reads TGCGCCAGCAGCCAAGGCCCCGCGGGAGTTACCTACGAGCAGTACTTC. This sequence encodes CASSQGPAGVTYEQYF.

This clonotype was seen a handful of times. The chain employs TRBV5-1 and TRBJ2-5, with D perhaps given as TRBD1 or TRBD2 (7 bases each). Germline values: CDR1 SGHRS, CDR2 YFSETQ. The CDR3 is 15 amino acids. V lost 5 bases, J lost 5 bases, and 19 bases lay in between. The CDR3 nucleotides are TGCGCCAGCAGTCACAGCCCCAGGGGGGGCGAGACCCAGTACTTC. This encodes CASSHSPRGGETQYF.

Notes on this clonotype: At one boundary the junction diverges from the germline segment, which might be a read error. V usage is TRBV6-5 and J usage is TRBJ2-1; D unclear. The germline CDR1 and CDR2 sequences are MNHEY and SVGAGI. This CDR3 comprises 14 residues. CDR3 bases: TGTGCCAGCAGTGACTCGAACGGCAACAATGAGCAGTTCTTC. Translated, it gives CASSDSNGNNEQFF.

The chain combines TRBV27 with TRBJ1-2, with D perhaps TRBD1 (6 bases). CDR1 and CDR2 (germline): MNHEY, SMNVEV (reference sequence). V was clipped by 4 bases and J by 13 bases, with 13 bases between them. The CDR3 consists of 11 residues. This CDR3 reads CASSWGGPSTF. CDR3 bases: TGTGCCAGCAGTTGGGGGGGCCCGTCCACCTTC.

The chain recombines TRBV3-1 with TRBJ2-3, with D perhaps matching TRBD2 (8 bases). The germline CDR1 and CDR2 sequences are LGHDT and YNNKEL (reference sequence). This CDR3 spans 15 amino acids. The CDR3 DNA reads as TGTACAACAGAAGGGGGCGGGAGGAAGGCAGATACGCAGTATTTT. Residues: CTTEGGGRKADTQYF.

V usage is TRBV5-1 and J usage is TRBJ2-1, with D perhaps matching TRBD2 (5 bases). The CDR3 spans 13 residues. CDR1 is SGHRS, CDR2 YFSETQ, per germline. V lost 4 bases and J lost 8, with 13 bases in between. The CDR3 here is CASSVYAADEQFF. The CDR3 nucleotides are TGCGCCAGCAGCGTGTACGCAGCGGATGAGCAGTTCTTC.